This entry concerns a single T cell receptor beta chain. The antigen it binds to is not known. Base qualities are not at hand, and no much larger clone is one base apart. The sample's time point label, in plain terms: patch test 2, 6 weeks after DPC sensitization. In the paper's terms, the treatment or condition label means: therapeutic diphenylcyclopropenone sensitization with weekly scalp DPC. At each patch-test visit, blood was drawn before the patch test was applied. Eligible patients were aged 18 to 70, diagnosed with alopecia, deemed suitable for DPC therapy, and excluded if pregnant. Unfractionated whole blood was collected in Tempus Blood RNA tubes, and total RNA was extracted from that blood. This entry comes from a study of human T cells and chemical hapten exposure (dated by TCRdb to 2020 to 2022). In the study overall: For sensitization, 2% DPC in acetone was applied to an approximately 2 cm by approximately 2 cm area of upper inner arm skin. Weekly therapeutic DPC doses were additionally applied to the scalp of patients throughout the roughly 24-week study period. Patch testing was performed on the upper back with Finn chambers containing 0.01% DPC, and the patch tests were scored after 6 days according to International Contact Dermatitis Research Group standards. The patient cohort, mostly female, included alopecia areata with under or over 50% scalp involvement, alopecia totalis and alopecia universalis. The libraries were sequenced as a pool, and the TCR yield per sample differed mostly because of small variations in library volumes within the pool. Peripheral blood TCR repertoire changes were tracked in vivo in alopecia patients during primary and secondary sensitization to the hapten diphenylcyclopropenone (DPC). Blood samples were taken from patients before sensitization (week 0) and at 2, 6 and about 24 weeks after DPC sensitization. Twenty-nine alopecia patients gave blood for TCR sequencing at one to four time points (pre-sensitization, 2, 6 and 24 weeks).

Trimming leaves V shorter by 3 bases and J shorter by 5 bases, with the junction holding 7 bases beyond the gene matches. From cysteine to phenylalanine, the CDR3 is 14 amino acids long. Just the 42-base CDR3 DNA is kept, in frame starting at base 1. From a lookup of the germline V gene (reference sequence), CDR1 and CDR2 are LGHDT and YNNKEL. Results the study describes overall, beyond this receptor: After repeated subsampling, the strength of the expansion versus patch-test correlation and the threshold at which it became significant changed. Patch test score was positively correlated with the number of PT1 expanded TCRs, with significance at thresholds 8, 16 and 32 but not at 4. Because all patients had alopecia, a presumed autoimmune disease, the immune response of the patients might differ from that of healthy individuals. Expanded TCRs formed significantly more large CDR3 similarity clusters than pre-sensitization or healthy control sets, consistent with antigen-driven responses. DPC sensitization did not change how many TCRs were above 1 in 1000 frequency, and no evidence was found of alterations in global repertoire structure.

Library creation used RACE. The sequencer was a NextSeq 500. During library preparation, unique molecular identifiers were attached to individual cDNA molecules so that TCRs could be counted quantitatively and reproducibly. From each blood RNA sample, both TCR alpha and TCR beta chains were sequenced. Per the source publication's procedure: A median of about 100,000 TCRs per sample was observed, with a range of about 23,224 to 690,600. The Decombinator software suite was used to annotate the V, J and CDR3 of the TCR reads. To make PS versus PT1 abundance plots, every sample was subsampled to the same number of TCRs (28,000). TCRs were defined as expanded if absent before sensitization and observed at least eight times at the 2-week time point. Clones were called with MiXCR by TCRdb after fastp trimmed the public reads at Q25, and only in-frame beta chains were retained. One record per CDR3 amino acid sequence lists the most common genes and DNA. The V and J calls shown here were made by TCRdb, not taken from the authors' results. Recorded for this sample are roughly 150,000 distinct CDR3 sequences; approximately 10% of them occurred a single time. Approximately 1.3% of the sample is taken by the ten largest.

The sample here was whole blood, taken in connection with sensitization to the hapten diphenylcyclopropenone (DPC). The sequence joins TRBV3-1 to TRBJ2-7, with 7 middle bases fitting TRBD1. The sequence derives from a woman between 50 and 59 years old with alopecia areata. Some clones in this sample may be carry-over from other donors' samples. The DNA sequence is given as TGTGCCAGCAGCCAGACAGGGCCGTTTGACGAGCAGTACTTC. It translates as CASSQTGPFDEQYF.